The 5 T cell receptor beta chains below were found in one sample sequenced in a study of blood T cell repertoires in COVID-19. Profiling relied on immunoSEQ multiplex PCR, and the TCRdb table lists in-frame clones only, not all of them. Of about 210,000 clones detected, about 85% appear once; the ten largest clones hold roughly 0.7%. The sample taken for sequencing was peripheral blood. Receptor source: a man aged 40-55 years with acute or convalescent COVID-19.

The chain recombines TRBV5-1 with TRBJ1-2, with 9 positions matching TRBD1. CDR1 and CDR2 from the germline V gene are SGHRS and YFSETQ. V was pared by 7 bases and J by 7 bases, with 5 bases of the junction left unmatched. The CDR3 runs to 12 residues. For the CDR3, the DNA is TGCGCCAGCGGAGGGACAGGGCGTGGCTACACCTTC. It yields the protein CASGGTGRGYTF.

The chain links TRBV5-1 to TRBJ2-2; 11 nucleotides match TRBD2. Losses at the gene ends were 7 bases for V and 4 bases for J; bases not matched to a gene: 6. Per the germline V gene, CDR1 is SGHRS and CDR2 is YFSETQ. This CDR3 is 15 amino acids long. The chain's CDR3 is CASRIAGGPTGELFF. The DNA for the CDR3 is TGCGCCAGCCGTATAGCGGGAGGGCCCACCGGGGAGCTGTTTTTT.

This clone has only one observation. The chain is built from TRBV19 and TRBJ1-3; 7 bases match TRBD1. Germline loops: CDR1 LNHDA, CDR2 SQIVND (reference sequence). The CDR3 is 14 residues long. V shed 10 bases and J 0 bases; nucleotides not matched to a gene: 6. CDR3 sequence (DNA): TGTGCCACCCAGACAGGGAGCTCTGGAAACACCATATATTTT. This translates into CATQTGSSGNTIYF.

This chain joins TRBV12-3 or TRBV12-4 and TRBJ1-5, with D maybe TRBD1 (6 bases). This CDR3 comprises 13 residues. Trimming pared 5 bases from V and 5 bases from J, leaving 10 bases between. CDR3 nucleotide sequence: TGTGCCAGCAGTCGGACAGAGGATCAGCCCCAGCATTTT. Encoded protein: CASSRTEDQPQHF.

This clone was seen a few times. This chain uses TRBV5-1 with TRBJ1-3; the D is unclear. Trimming shortened V by 5 bases and J by 8 bases, and 11 bases separated the two germline ends. CDR3 length equals 12 residues. Germline V gene sequence: CDR1 SGHRS, CDR2 YFSETQ. The CDR3 region has the DNA TGCGCCAGCAGGGAAGGAGCAGACACCATATATTTT. Its protein is CASREGADTIYF. Variable domain in full (rest from reference TRBV5-1 and TRBJ1-3): KAGVTQTPRYLIKTRGQQVTLSCSPISGHRSVSWYQQTPGQGLQFLFEYFSETQRNKGNFPGRFSGRQFSNSRSEMNVSTLELGDSALYLCASREGADTIYFGEGSWLTVV.